Given below is one TCR beta chain in context. Sequenced by immunoSEQ multiplex PCR; TCRdb stores in-frame clones only, minus some. The table lists hundreds of thousands of clones, 65% to 90% of them singletons. This specimen belongs to a study of blood T cell repertoires in COVID-19. Study at large: There were acute and convalescent COVID-19 samples, and they came from the United States, Italy and Spain. The analysed material was cDNA or gDNA that came from T cells, B-cell-depleted T cells, or PBMCs.

Per germline, CDR1 SGHRS and CDR2 YFSETQ. V was cut by 8 bases and J by 4 bases, with 18 bases left in between. The CDR3 length is 14 residues. This clonotype originated in a woman aged 50 to 60 with acute or convalescent COVID-19. The specimen sequenced was peripheral blood. V gene TRBV5-1 combines with J gene TRBJ1-2; a possible D gene is TRBD1 (6 bases). Here the CDR3 reads CASRSTGELYGYTF. CDR3 DNA sequence: TGCGCCAGTCGTTCGACAGGCGAACTCTATGGCTACACCTTC.